These 18 T cell receptor beta chains were all obtained from the same sample, sequenced in a study of T-cell memory formation after mild COVID-19. TCRdb re-analysed the 5' RACE reads in MiXCR, keeping a single row per CDR3 protein. Here the sample spans 250,000 to 350,000 distinct CDR3 sequences, roughly an eighth being singletons. Sequenced material: PBMCs or a T cell subset sorted from them (not recorded which). The receptors here all came from a man aged 18 to 35 who had mild COVID-19 (a few samples of this study predate the infection). Cell type and time point are not known.

The count of this clonotype is one. J is TRBJ1-1 and V is TRBV6-5; D uncertain. The CDR3 covers 11 residues. V was shortened by 2 bases and J by 12 bases, with 10 bases between the two germline ends. Germline V gene lookup returns CDR1 MNHEY and CDR2 SVGAGI. CDR3 in amino acids: CASSYEEGSFF. In DNA form, the CDR3 reads TGTGCCAGCAGTTACGAAGAGGGATCTTTCTTT.

This chain joins TRBV5-8 and TRBJ1-6; D not certain. Germline CDR1 reads SGHTS; CDR2 reads YDEGEE. CDR3 length: 12 residues. The ends were cut back, 1 base at V and 8 bases at J, with 4 bases in the middle. The CDR3 region has the DNA TGTGCCAGCAGCTTGCAGGATTCACCCCTCCACTTT. Translated: CASSLQDSPLHF. Variable domain in full (rest from reference TRBV5-8 and TRBJ1-6): EAGVTQSPTHLIKTRGQQATLRCSPISGHTSVYWYQQALGLGLQFLLWYDEGEERNRGNFPPRFSGRQFPNYSSELNVNALELEDSALYLCASSLQDSPLHFGNGTRLTVT.

This clonotype was observed a few times. The chain is built from TRBV7-2 and TRBJ1-6; 7 bases agree with TRBD1. This CDR3 is built from 14 residues. Losses at the gene ends were 2 bases for V and 9 bases for J; bases not matched to a gene: 4. Germline assignment: CDR1 SGHTA and CDR2 FQGNSA. As DNA, the CDR3 is TGTGCCAGCAGCTTAAACAGGGGAGGTTCACCCCTCCACTTT. Its protein is CASSLNRGGSPLHF.

There are a few counts of this clonotype. The chain has TRBV24-1 and TRBJ2-1, with 11 bases that match TRBD2. The CDR3 covers 16 residues. The V and J ends lost 3 bases and 2 bases, in that order; junction bases with no gene match: 2. Germline V gives CDR1 KGHDR, CDR2 SFDVKD. The CDR3 spells CATSDSSGGAYNEQFF. The CDR3 DNA sequence: TGTGCCACCAGTGATAGTAGCGGGGGGGCCTACAATGAGCAGTTCTTC.

The V and J genes are TRBV20-1 and TRBJ1-5, with 7 bases that match TRBD1. V trimming: 4 bases; J trimming: 7 bases; junction bases outside the gene matches: 13. The CDR3 is made up of 15 amino acids. CDR1 DFQATT and CDR2 SNEGSKA come from the germline V gene (reference sequence). The CDR3 loop is CSATFLTGLGQPQHF. The CDR3 DNA reads as TGCAGTGCTACATTCTTGACAGGGTTGGGCCAGCCCCAGCATTTT.

This clonotype has only one observation. V and J are TRBV20-1 and TRBJ1-2; 7 bases align to TRBD1. This CDR3 spans 13 amino acids. The V gene's germline CDR1 is DFQATT and CDR2 SNEGSKA (reference sequence). The V segment lost 0 bases and the J segment 7 bases; nucleotides outside the gene matches: 5. CDR3 sequence: CSARDGRGAGYTF. DNA for the CDR3: TGCAGTGCTAGAGATGGCAGGGGGGCTGGCTACACCTTC.

This clonotype has a handful of counts. The genes are TRBV28 and TRBJ1-6, with D unclear. The germline gives CDR1 MDHEN, CDR2 SYDVKM. This CDR3 comprises 15 residues. The ends were cut back, 2 bases at V and 4 bases at J, with 9 bases in the middle. In DNA form, the CDR3 reads TGTGCCAGCAGTTTAAAGCGGCCGTATAATTCACCCCTCCACTTT. Translated: CASSLKRPYNSPLHF.

This clonotype was counted at least ten times. CDR3 DNA sequence: TGTGCCAGCAGTTTTGGTGGACAGGGGTTTTTTGGAACTAATGAAAAACTGTTTTTT. Protein product: CASSFGGQGFFGTNEKLFF. V and J are TRBV12-3 or TRBV12-4 and TRBJ1-4; TRBD1 matches at 9 bases. The CDR3 length is 19 residues. V shed 3 bases, J shed 1 base, and the junction held 12 bases outside the gene matches.

This rearrangement joins TRBV20-1 to TRBJ1-6, with D perhaps matching TRBD1 (6 bases). Looked up from germline, CDR1 is DFQATT and CDR2 is SNEGSKA (reference sequence). With 6 bases removed from V and 9 bases from J, the gap between germline ends came to 15 bases. This CDR3 contains 13 residues. CDR3 protein: CSAEQGRASPLHF. CDR3 sequence (DNA): TGCAGTGCGGAACAGGGCAGGGCTTCACCCCTCCACTTT.

Only a few counts were recorded for this clonotype. The CDR3 here is CASSQTMEQNTEAFF. Here the CDR3 DNA reads TGTGCCAGCAGCCAAACGATGGAGCAGAACACTGAAGCTTTCTTT. The V call is TRBV4-2, the J call TRBJ1-1; D is unclear. This CDR3 has 15 amino acids. The V end was cut by 2 bases, the J end by 1 base, with 11 bases between. Germline V lookup: CDR1 LGHNA, CDR2 YNFKEQ.

This clonotype was found many times. The chain recombines TRBV9 with TRBJ2-3, with D uncertain. Germline V gene data show CDR1 as SGDLS and CDR2 as YYNGEE. The CDR3 extends over 12 amino acids. V lost 4 bases and J 3 bases, leaving 6 bases between the germline ends. CDR3 residues: CASSTRTDTQYF. The CDR3 coding sequence is TGTGCCAGCAGCACTCGAACAGATACGCAGTATTTT.

The chain is built from TRBV29-1 and TRBJ2-3, with a possible D match to TRBD2 (5 bases). The CDR3 length is 13 residues. Germline V gene lookup returns CDR1 SQVTM and CDR2 ANQGSEA. The V and J ends lost 4 bases and 3 bases respectively, with 11 bases between them. The CDR3 region is CSVGSLATDTQYF. The CDR3 nucleotides read TGCAGCGTTGGTAGTCTAGCAACAGATACGCAGTATTTT.

V usage is TRBV6-5 and J usage is TRBJ1-1; D possibly corresponds to TRBD1 (5 bases). Germline-derived CDR1 and CDR2 are MNHEY and SVGAGI. The CDR3 has 14 amino acids. The ends were cut back, 7 bases at V and 1 base at J, with 13 bases in the middle. The CDR3: CASNTGGSNTEAFF. The CDR3 region has the DNA TGTGCCAGCAACACCGGGGGGTCGAACACTGAAGCTTTCTTT.

The CDR3 spells CASSPRTGHFSGNTIYF. CDR3 nucleotides: TGTGCCAGCAGCCCACGGACAGGGCACTTCTCTGGAAACACCATATATTTT. The chain links TRBV7-2 to TRBJ1-3, with TRBD1 matching 8 bases. CDR1 and CDR2 (germline): SGHTA, FQGNSA. V dropped 5 bases and J dropped 0; count of bases not matched to a gene: 9. This CDR3 contains 17 residues. The entire variable domain, with the rest obtained from reference TRBV7-2 and TRBJ1-3, is as follows: GAGVSQSPSNKVTEKGKDVELRCDPISGHTALYWYRQSLGQGLEFLIYFQGNSAPDKSGLPSDRFSAERTGGSVSTLTIQRTQQEDSAVYLCASSPRTGHFSGNTIYFGEGSWLTVV.

The rearrangement uses TRBV9 and TRBJ2-2; D gene uncertain. Germline-derived CDR1 and CDR2 are SGDLS and YYNGEE. The CDR3 is 14 amino acids. The germline V and J ends were trimmed by 4 bases and 6 bases, with 13 bases remaining between them. The CDR3 DNA reads TGTGCCAGCAGCCCGCAATACCCCCCCGGGGAGCTGTTTTTT. Its protein product is CASSPQYPPGELFF.

This clonotype was seen at least ten times. The J gene is TRBJ2-2, the V gene TRBV7-9, with D hard to call. The CDR3 sequence is 14 residues long. V was clipped by 3 bases and J by 4 bases, with 9 bases between them. Germline V gives CDR1 SEHNR, CDR2 FQNEAQ (reference sequence). The CDR3 DNA follows: TGTGCCAGCAGCTTTTGGCCGAGCACCGGGGAGCTGTTTTTT. This translates into CASSFWPSTGELFF.

The chain carries TRBV28 and TRBJ1-2, with TRBD1 as a possible D gene (5 bases). Trimming cost V 9 bases and J 4 bases, with 9 bases left between them. CDR1 MDHEN and CDR2 SYDVKM come from the germline V gene. The CDR3 has 11 residues. CDR3 sequence reads: CASNTGYGYTF. The CDR3 DNA is TGTGCCAGTAATACAGGCTATGGCTACACCTTC.

The CDR3 is CASSLDLAGEYF. CDR3 coding DNA: TGTGCCAGCAGCTTAGATCTAGCGGGGGAATATTTT. V is TRBV7-9 and J is TRBJ2-3; 10 positions match TRBD2. With V trimmed by 1 base and J by 15 bases, 4 bases remained unmatched. CDR3 length: 12 amino acids. Germline lookup yields CDR1 SEHNR and CDR2 FQNEAQ (reference sequence).